The 2 T cell receptor beta chains presented below share a single source sample, sequenced in a study of cytomegalovirus exposure and HLA in healthy donors. The PCR used 60 Vbeta and 13 Jbeta primers. Assay: immunoSEQ multiplex PCR; the TCRdb copy retains only in-frame clones and omits some. This sample yields more than 95,000 clones, of which 75% to 80% are seen a single time; roughly 6% belongs to the top ten. Sequences were obtained from PBMCs. The receptors shown here come from a middle-aged woman in good health and CMV-seronegative.

The chain has TRBV4-1 and TRBJ1-5, with D possibly TRBD1 on 6 matching bases. This CDR3 is built from 17 residues. Germline loops: CDR1 MGHRA, CDR2 YSYEKL. Trimming left V 3 bases short and J 3 bases short, with 18 bases between. The CDR3 region has the DNA TGCGCCAGCAGCCACGTCGGCAGGGGTGCGAACAATCAGCCCCAGCATTTT. As protein: CASSHVGRGANNQPQHF.

This clone has a handful of counts. The gene calls are TRBV5-8 and TRBJ2-7; the D gene is possibly TRBD1 (6 bases). The CDR3 consists of 13 residues. Trimming removed 4 bases at V and 1 base at J, with 9 bases between. CDR1 SGHTS and CDR2 YDEGEE come from the germline V gene. The CDR3 nucleotides are TGTGCCAGCAGCCAAGACAGGTCCTACGAGCAGTACTTC. This gives the protein CASSQDRSYEQYF.